A selection of T cell receptor beta chains follows, all from one sample in a study of cytomegalovirus exposure and HLA in healthy donors. Assay used: immunoSEQ multiplex PCR; TCRdb lists only in-frame clones, some missing. The sample holds roughly 230,000 clones, 85% to 95% seen once. Sequencing was done on a sample of PBMCs. These receptors all come from a girl aged 2 to 9 in good health and CMV-seronegative. Each CDR3 is given with its conserved first and last residue. Each record gives: clone size, J gene, D gene, V gene, CDR3 DNA, CDR3 protein. The D gene is left open where the match is weak. A row's size may be missing; if present it is once, few, many or a size class.

>once|TRBJ1-1|NA|TRBV5-1
TGCGCCAGCAGCTTGTGGGCTCGGTCCGAGGGAATGAACACTGAAGCTTTCTTT
CASSLWARSEGMNTEAFF
>NA|TRBJ2-1|NA|TRBV9
TGTGCCAGCAGCGTCCTCGGCGGCTACTACAATGAGCAGTTCTTC
CASSVLGGYYNEQFF
>NA|TRBJ1-1|TRBD1|TRBV13
TGTGCCAGCAGCCCCCCCACGGACAGGACGGAAGCTTTCTTT
CASSPPTDRTEAFF
>NA|TRBJ2-1|TRBD2|TRBV7-2
TGTGCCAGCAGCCCACTAGCGGGAGTACCCAATGAGCAGTTCTTC
CASSPLAGVPNEQFF
>NA|TRBJ1-5|NA|TRBV2
TGTGCCAGCAGGGGCGAGATCAATCAGCCCCAGCATTTT
CASRGEINQPQHF
>NA|TRBJ2-6|TRBD1|TRBV7-6
TGTGCCAGCAGCCCAGGACCGGGACAGGGACTCTCTGGGGCCAACGTCCTGACTTTC
CASSPGPGQGLSGANVLTF
>NA|TRBJ2-3|TRBD1|TRBV19
TGTGCCAGTAGGCTACAGGGGGGTGGTACAGATACGCAGTATTTT
CASRLQGGGTDTQYF
>NA|TRBJ2-1|NA|TRBV6-1
TGTGCCAGCAGTCCACGGAGCTCCTACAATGAGCAGTTCTTC
CASSPRSSYNEQFF
>NA|TRBJ2-2|TRBD1|TRBV6-5
TGTGCCAGCAGCTGGGACAGGGGGACCGGGGAGCTGTTTTTT
CASSWDRGTGELFF
>NA|TRBJ1-5|NA|TRBV2
TGTGCCAGCAGTGAATGGGCAGGGGTCAATCAGCCCCAGCATTTT
CASSEWAGVNQPQHF
>NA|TRBJ2-1|TRBD2|TRBV18
TGTGCCAGCTCACCTTTAGCGGGAGGCCCTATTAGTGGTGAGCAGTTCTTC
CASSPLAGGPISGEQFF
>NA|TRBJ1-3|NA|TRBV21-1
TGTGCCAGCAGCACGAAAGGACAGGGGGTCTGTTTAGGAAACACCATATATTTT
CASSTKGQGVCLGNTIYF
>NA|TRBJ2-7|TRBD1|TRBV13
TGTGCCAGCAGCCACAGGGGACAGGGGGCCTACGAGCAGTACTTC
CASSHRGQGAYEQYF
>NA|TRBJ2-1|NA|TRBV18
TGTGCCAGCTCACCACGGAGCGAGGCGTATGAGCAGTTCTTC
CASSPRSEAYEQFF
>NA|TRBJ2-7|TRBD2|TRBV15
TGTGCCACCAGCAAGGGCGGGAGTACGGACGAGCAGTACTTC
CATSKGGSTDEQYF
>NA|TRBJ2-2|TRBD2|TRBV10-3
TGTGCCATCTCCCTCTTAGGACTAGGGGCAATCGGGAACACCGGGGAGCTGTTTTTT
CAISLLGLGAIGNTGELFF
>NA|TRBJ2-7|NA|TRBV15
TGTGCCACCAGCAGAGATCTTGCTAACTACGAGCAGTACTTC
CATSRDLANYEQYF
>NA|TRBJ2-1|NA|TRBV5-4
TGTGCCAGCAGCTTGTCAGTACACAATGAGCAGTTCTTC
CASSLSVHNEQFF
>NA|TRBJ2-3|TRBD2|TRBV7-3
TGTGCCAGCAGCTCTAGCGGGGGTAACACAGATACGCAGTATTTT
CASSSSGGNTDTQYF
>few|TRBJ2-7|NA|TRBV28
TGTGCCAGCACCCTACAAAAGGGGATGGGGACCTACGAGCAGTACTTC
CASTLQKGMGTYEQYF
>NA|TRBJ2-7|TRBD1|TRBV19
TGTGCCAGTAGTACCCCATACAGGGGGGAGTACGAGCAGTACTTC
CASSTPYRGEYEQYF
>NA|TRBJ2-1|TRBD2|TRBV10-3
TGTGCCATCAGTGAGGTCCTAGCGGGAGTCTACAATGAGCAGTTCTTC
CAISEVLAGVYNEQFF
>NA|TRBJ2-3|NA|TRBV2
TGTGCCAGCAGTGAGTGGGCCCTTCTCAGCACAGATACGCAGTATTTT
CASSEWALLSTDTQYF
>NA|TRBJ2-3|TRBD1|TRBV28
TGTGCCAGCAGTTTTCTGGGGACAGGGATAGCAGATACGCAGTATTTT
CASSFLGTGIADTQYF
>NA|TRBJ1-2|NA|TRBV20-1
TGCAGTGCTAGTTCCGACTATGGCTACACCTTC
CSASSDYGYTF
>NA|TRBJ1-2|TRBD1|TRBV19
TGTGCCAGTAGTCTCAAGCTTGGGGGGACAGGGCTTTATGGCTACACCTTC
CASSLKLGGTGLYGYTF
>NA|TRBJ1-2|NA|TRBV29-1
TGCAGCGTTTCTCACGCGGGGTATGGCTACACCTTC
CSVSHAGYGYTF
>NA|TRBJ2-5|TRBD2|TRBV11-2
TGTGCCAGCAGCCTTTTAGCGGGAGTCCGTGAGACCCAGTACTTC
CASSLLAGVRETQYF
>NA|TRBJ1-5|TRBD1|TRBV19
TGTGCCAGTAGTATAACAGGGGACCAGCCCCAGCATTTT
CASSITGDQPQHF
>NA|TRBJ2-1|NA|TRBV28
TGTGCCAGCAGTTTAAATTTTAGGGTTAGGGGAAATGAGCAGTTCTTC
CASSLNFRVRGNEQFF
>NA|TRBJ2-7|TRBD2|TRBV15
TGTGCCACCAGCAGAGAGGTAGCGGGACCCTACGAGCAGTACTTC
CATSREVAGPYEQYF
>NA|TRBJ2-7|NA|TRBV7-9
TGTGCCAGCAGCATTGTCGGGAGACGTTACTACGAGCAGTACTTC
CASSIVGRRYYEQYF
>NA|TRBJ2-1|TRBD2|TRBV9
TGTGCCAGCAGTCTTCACGGTAGGCCTAGCGGGGGGAACAATGAGCAGTTCTTC
CASSLHGRPSGGNNEQFF
>NA|TRBJ1-1|TRBD1|TRBV19
TGTGCCAGTTCCCACCACCGGGACAGGCTGAACACTGAAGCTTTCTTT
CASSHHRDRLNTEAFF
>NA|TRBJ1-1|TRBD1|TRBV6-1
TGTGCCAGCAGTGAAAAGGGGGCGAACACTGAAGCTTTCTTT
CASSEKGANTEAFF
>NA|TRBJ2-1|NA|TRBV6-1
TGTGCCAGCAGTGAAAGAGGTAGGGACTGGCAGTTCTTC
CASSERGRDWQFF
>NA|TRBJ2-7|TRBD1|TRBV7-8
TGTGCCAGCAGTACAGGGGGCTCCTACGAGCAGTACTTC
CASSTGGSYEQYF
>NA|TRBJ1-4|TRBD1|TRBV18
TGTGCCAGCTCCCTGACACCGACAGGGGTTGAAAAACTGTTTTTT
CASSLTPTGVEKLFF
>once|TRBJ1-6|NA|TRBV6-5
TGTGCCAGCAGCGAGGGTTTCTCCTATAATTCACCCCTCCACTTT
CASSEGFSYNSPLHF
>NA|TRBJ2-7|TRBD2|TRBV10-1
TGCGCCAGCAGTGAGTCAGGTTTAGCGGGAGCGATATACGAGCAGTACTTC
CASSESGLAGAIYEQYF
>NA|TRBJ2-7|NA|TRBV7-9
TGTGCCAGCAGCTTAGTCGGGGCCTACGAGCAGTACTTC
CASSLVGAYEQYF
>NA|TRBJ1-6|TRBD1|TRBV27
TGTGCCAGCAGTGTGACAGGGACTAATTCACCCCTCCACTTT
CASSVTGTNSPLHF
>NA|TRBJ1-4|TRBD1|TRBV6-1
TGTGCCAGCAGCGGACAGGGGAGGGAAAAACTGTTTTTT
CASSGQGREKLFF
>NA|TRBJ1-1|TRBD1|TRBV29-1
TGCAGCGTTGCCCAGGGGGCGTGGGACACTGAAGCTTTCTTT
CSVAQGAWDTEAFF
>NA|TRBJ2-1|TRBD2|TRBV5-1
TGCGCCAGCAGCTTGGGTAGCGGGGAAAGTGAGCAGTTCTTC
CASSLGSGESEQFF